These T cell receptor beta chains were read from a single sample in a study of T cells in Graves' hyperthyroidism and ophthalmopathy. TCRdb re-called the multiplex PCR reads through MiXCR, storing one row per CDR3 protein. The table includes hundreds of thousands of distinct CDR3 sequences, about a sixth detected once. The sample consisted of blood. The receptors here all came from a woman between 40 and 55 years old with Graves' ophthalmopathy. CDR3s include the opening cysteine and the closing phenylalanine or tryptophan. A D gene is named only where the DNA matches it firmly. The size of a clone is reported for some rows only, either as once, few or many, or as a class for expanded clones.

J	D	V	size	CDR3
TRBJ2-1	TRBD2	TRBV29-1	few	CSGLAGYNEQFF
TRBJ1-2	TRBD1	TRBV12-3/TRBV12-4	NA	CASKLTGSYGYTF
TRBJ2-3	NA	TRBV30	many	CAWSENPRKSDTQYF
TRBJ1-1	NA	TRBV2	many	CASASQNTEAFF
TRBJ2-1	NA	TRBV7-7	many	CASSLSTNRDEQFF
TRBJ2-3	NA	TRBV28	few	CASSFSIDSTDTQYF
TRBJ2-3	NA	TRBV5-1	few	CASSPDAGSLDTQYF
TRBJ2-7	NA	TRBV4-1	few	CASSQEGGTYEQYF
TRBJ2-2	NA	TRBV3-1	few	CASSPRGGDHNTGELFF
TRBJ1-4	TRBD1	TRBV2	few	CASSRQGGKLFF
TRBJ2-3	TRBD2	TRBV9	NA	CASSVEGGRLGTDTQYF
TRBJ2-5	NA	TRBV12-3/TRBV12-4	NA	CASSLRGGPRGETQYF
TRBJ2-5	NA	TRBV7-9	NA	CASGSDRGLGETQYF
TRBJ2-7	TRBD2	TRBV12-3/TRBV12-4	NA	CASSALAGGSYKQYF
TRBJ2-5	TRBD2	TRBV20-1	NA	CSGTSGSGTQYF
TRBJ2-7	TRBD1	TRBV5-1	many	CASSMGQTFYEQYF
TRBJ2-7	NA	TRBV27	many	CASSLWSGYEQYF
TRBJ1-4	NA	TRBV11-2	many	CASSFRGTNEKLFF
TRBJ1-1	TRBD1	TRBV5-5	many	CASSLDMVTGMNTEAFF
TRBJ1-2	NA	TRBV6-2/TRBV6-3	NA	CASSYGSARDGYTF
TRBJ2-7	TRBD1	TRBV27	few	CASSSQRTGFEQYF
TRBJ1-6	TRBD1	TRBV5-1	few	CASSWDRGGSPLHF
TRBJ2-3	NA	TRBV15	few	CATSSEGKVADTQYF
TRBJ1-2	NA	TRBV20-1	NA	CSAAPGGGDYGYTF
TRBJ1-4	NA	TRBV5-1	NA	CASSPGRANEKLFF
TRBJ1-5	TRBD1	TRBV24-1	few	CATSDGTGVGNQPQHF
TRBJ2-1	TRBD2	TRBV30	many	CAGGTSGKNEQFF
TRBJ2-1	NA	TRBV11-2	NA	CASCSEGDLYNEQFF
TRBJ2-7	NA	TRBV5-1	many	CASSLEPSSYEQYF
TRBJ1-3	NA	TRBV5-1	few	CASSLVPGLSGNTIYF
TRBJ1-2	NA	TRBV2	once	CASSSQGATNYGYTF
TRBJ2-7	TRBD1	TRBV20-1	NA	CSARPLGQAETYEQYF
TRBJ2-7	TRBD2	TRBV11-1	many	CASSPHSGTSYEQYF
TRBJ1-6	NA	TRBV27	NA	CASSSRALDYNSPLHF
TRBJ2-7	TRBD1	TRBV10-2	NA	CASRETGTETHEQYF
TRBJ2-6	NA	TRBV7-3	NA	CASSPQATSGANVLTF
TRBJ2-2	TRBD2	TRBV9	NA	CASSVEAGGPSSGELFF
TRBJ2-4	TRBD1	TRBV2	many	CASSLQGAAKNIQYF
TRBJ1-1	NA	TRBV20-1	many	CSAREGARQAFF
TRBJ2-5	NA	TRBV3-1	many	CASSQGFTPGETQYF
TRBJ2-7	TRBD2	TRBV5-1	NA	CASSPSGLAGSSSYEQYF
TRBJ2-2	TRBD1	TRBV10-1	few	CASSAYGTEPTGELFF